One and the same sample provided the 9 T cell receptor beta chains below, sequenced in a study of control samples from healthy donors and cancer patients. Assay: immunoSEQ multiplex PCR; the TCRdb copy retains only in-frame clones and omits some. The sample yields about 160,000 clones, around 93% seen once. The sample was blood. The receptors come from a woman aged 60-75 years in good health.

This clone occurred once. This rearrangement joins TRBV5-1 to TRBJ2-3, with 7 nucleotides matching TRBD1. CDR3 length equals 15 residues. Germline V CDR1 and CDR2: SGHRS, YFSETQ. V dropped 0 bases and J dropped 3; count of bases not matched to a gene: 4. The CDR3 DNA sequence: TGCGCCAGCAGCTTGGTCGGCAGGGGGACAGATACGCAGTATTTT. Translated: CASSLVGRGTDTQYF.

The J gene is TRBJ1-6, the V gene TRBV21-1. TRBV21-1 is flagged as a pseudogene. CDR3 length: 11 amino acids. CDR3 sequence (DNA): TGTGCCAGCAGCAAATGTCGGGCCCTCCACTTT. Its protein is CASSKCRALHF.

The rearrangement links TRBV18 to TRBJ1-2; D is ambiguous. CDR3 size: 15 residues. Germline lookup yields CDR1 KGHSH and CDR2 LQKENI. V lost 6 bases and J lost 6, with 20 bases in between. The CDR3 spells CASSLTGSPPDGYTF. CDR3 DNA sequence: TGTGCCAGCTCCCTAACCGGGTCTCCTCCCGATGGCTACACCTTC. Filled out from reference TRBV18 and TRBJ1-2, the complete variable domain reads NAGVMQNPRHLVRRRGQEARLRCSPMKGHSHVYWYRQLPEEGLKFMVYLQKENIIDESGMPKERFSAEFPKEGPSILRIQQVVRGDSAAYFCASSLTGSPPDGYTFGSGTRLTVV.

The chain carries TRBV7-2 and TRBJ1-5; D possibly corresponds to TRBD1 (5 bases). Germline CDR1 is SGHTA and CDR2 is FQGNSA. V lost 3 bases, J lost 6 bases, and 15 bases lay in between. The CDR3 is made up of 15 amino acids. CDR3 nucleotides: TGTGCCAGCAGCTTCGGAGAGGGGACGCGTCAGCCCCAGCATTTT. Its translation is CASSFGEGTRQPQHF.

The chain uses TRBV30 and TRBJ1-5; TRBD1 aligns across 7 bases. Germline CDR1 reads GTSNPN; CDR2 reads SVGIG (reference sequence). The V gene end was trimmed by 2 bases and the J gene end by 5 bases; junction bases not matched to a gene: 6. The CDR3 loop spans 14 amino acids. The CDR3 sequence: CAWSRQGVDQPQHF. The DNA for the CDR3 is TGTGCCTGGAGTCGGCAGGGGGTGGATCAGCCCCAGCATTTT.

The chain is built from TRBV20-1 and TRBJ1-3; no definite D call. The germline CDR1 and CDR2 sequences are DFQATT and SNEGSKA (reference sequence). This CDR3 is 14 amino acids long. The V end was cut by 3 bases, the J end by 0 bases, with 9 bases between. The DNA for the CDR3 is TGCAGTGCTAGTCGGTCTAACTCTGGAAACACCATATATTTT. It is translated as CSASRSNSGNTIYF.

The chain carries TRBV12-3 or TRBV12-4 and TRBJ2-7; D is ambiguous. With 3 bases removed from V and 1 base from J, the gap between germline ends came to 7 bases. CDR3 length: 13 residues. CDR3 protein: CASSFGLSYEQYF. The CDR3 nucleotides read TGTGCCAGCAGTTTTGGTTTGTCCTACGAGCAGTACTTC.

The chain uses TRBV4-1 and TRBJ2-3; TRBD1 might be the D (6 bases). The CDR3 has 14 residues. The germline V gene encodes CDR1 MGHRA and CDR2 YSYEKL. V was clipped by 8 bases and J by 4 bases, with 16 bases between them. CDR3 nucleotides: TGCGCCAGCGGACCACAGGGCGGCCCAGATACGCAGTATTTT. Its protein is CASGPQGGPDTQYF.

The chain uses TRBV6-1 and TRBJ1-5; D gene uncertain. Germline V gene sequence: CDR1 MNHNS, CDR2 SASEGT. V was pared by 0 bases and J by 4 bases, with 10 bases between. The CDR3 totals 15 residues. CDR3 nucleotides: TGTGCCAGCAGTGAAGCCGTAGAGTATAATCAGCCCCAGCATTTT. Protein product: CASSEAVEYNQPQHF.